The T cell receptor beta chain described here comes from a study of blood T cells in healthy people across ages. Germline V gene sequence: CDR1 SGHRS, CDR2 YFSETQ. With V trimmed by 4 bases and J by 3 bases, 5 bases remained unmatched. The CDR3 extends over 16 amino acids. This clonotype has only a few counts. What it binds is unknown. Through a sample-barcoded 5' primer and a J-beta primer mix, a second PCR was run for roughly 6 to 12 cycles. TCRdb reprocessed the 5' RACE reads via MiXCR and lists one record per CDR3 protein. This sample has roughly 560,000 distinct CDR3 sequences; less than 25% occur once, and the top ten carry around 10%. Study-wide points: Roughly linearly, TCR beta diversity per million T cells fell as age increased. Percentage of naive T cells showed a strong correlation with TCR beta diversity.

A further study also used this sample, focusing on T cells of mothers and their children.

The TCR comes from a boy aged 5-17 years in good health. The chain joins TRBV5-1 to TRBJ2-2, with 11 bases identical to TRBD2. Sequenced material: blood. The CDR3 DNA sequence: TGCGCCAGCAGCCCGACTAGCGGGGTTTACACCGGGGAGCTGTTTTTT. Residues: CASSPTSGVYTGELFF.